A single sample gave rise to the 2 T cell receptor beta chains below, sequenced in a study of T cell repertoires in cytomegalovirus infection. MiXCR, applied by TCRdb to the reads, yields one record per CDR3 protein. The sample carries around 350,000 distinct CDR3 sequences, about a sixth recorded once. The sequenced sample consisted of PBMCs. Receptors were obtained from a human donor in good health (CMV status not recorded). Some clones in this sample may be carry-over from other donors' samples.

The chain recombines TRBV12-5 with TRBJ1-5; D uncertain. The ends were cut back, 2 bases at V and 6 bases at J, with 2 bases in the middle. CDR3 size: 11 residues. Per germline, CDR1 LGHNT and CDR2 FRNRAP. CDR3 protein: CASGLTQPQHF. In DNA form, the CDR3 reads TGTGCTAGTGGTTTGACTCAGCCCCAGCATTTT. Full variable domain (outside the CDR3, taken from reference TRBV12-5 and TRBJ1-5): DARVTQTPRHKVTEMGQEVTMRCQPILGHNTVFWYRQTMMQGLELLAYFRNRAPLDDSGMPKDRFSAEMPDATLATLKIQPSEPRDSAVYFCASGLTQPQHFGDGTRLSIL.

The CDR3 reads CASSPSGTSVGELFF. The CDR3, as DNA: TGTGCCAGCAGCCCAAGCGGGACTTCCGTCGGGGAGCTGTTTTTT. The rearrangement uses TRBV11-2 and TRBJ2-2; TRBD2 aligns across 7 bases. Germline values: CDR1 SGHAT, CDR2 FQNNGV. Trimming removed 5 bases from V and 7 bases from J; junction bases left unmatched: 10. CDR3 length: 15 residues.